This T cell receptor beta chain was obtained from a study of technical replicates of blood from several donors. The CDR3 covers 16 residues. Germline CDR1 and CDR2: SGDLS and YYNGEE. V gave up 3 bases and J gave up 3 bases; unmatched junction bases: 7. TCRdb's copy holds only in-frame clones and misses some; the assay was immunoSEQ multiplex PCR. The data show about 75,000 clones, 92% seen once. The sequencing sample was made of T cells isolated from PBMCs. The chain links TRBV9 to TRBJ2-1, with 9 bases aligning to TRBD2. The clonotype originates from a human donor in good health. CDR3 DNA: TGTGCCAGCAGCGCCTGGGAGCGGGAGGTCTACAATGAGCAGTTCTTC. Protein product: CASSAWEREVYNEQFF.